The 18 T cell receptor beta chains in this list originate from one sample, sequenced in a study of cytomegalovirus exposure and HLA in healthy donors. The PCR had 60 Vbeta and 13 Jbeta primers. Clones were read by immunoSEQ multiplex PCR, and TCRdb kept only the in-frame ones, dropping some. The sample shows some 150,000 clones, roughly 77% of them seen only once. Sequencing used PBMCs. These receptors were obtained from a human donor in good health.

This chain uses TRBV6-1 with TRBJ2-6; a weak D match, TRBD1 (5 bases). The CDR3 has 15 residues. Deletions cut 3 bases from V and 3 bases from J, with 9 bases between. Germline assignment: CDR1 MNHNS and CDR2 SASEGT. The DNA of the CDR3 is TGTGCCAGCAGTGATGGGGCTCTTGGGGCCAACGTCCTGACTTTC. Translating it yields CASSDGALGANVLTF.

This clone was observed once. This chain links TRBV7-5 with TRBJ1-1; the tabulated D call, TRBD1, remains unverified against the DNA. TRBV7-5 corresponds to a pseudogene. The CDR3 spans 13 residues. The CDR3 region has the DNA TGTGTCAGAGCCACGATAGGGGACACTGAAGCTTTCTTT. Protein product: CVRATIGDTEAFF.

The CDR3 here is CASSVAGELRGYTF. CDR3 in DNA: TGTGCCAGCAGCGTAGCGGGGGAGCTCCGTGGCTACACCTTC. The J gene is TRBJ1-2, the V gene TRBV9; possible D gene TRBD1, 5 bases. Germline assignment: CDR1 SGDLS and CDR2 YYNGEE. This CDR3 comprises 14 residues. Trimming removed 0 bases from V and 7 bases from J, with 13 bases in between.

This chain uses TRBV7-2 with TRBJ2-2; 7 nucleotides match TRBD1. In germline, CDR1 is SGHTA, CDR2 FQGNSA. The V and J ends lost 5 bases and 5 bases, in that order; junction bases with no gene match: 11. The CDR3 loop spans 16 amino acids. The CDR3 is CASSTTSGGVTGELFF. CDR3 DNA: TGTGCCAGCAGCACTACATCAGGGGGTGTTACCGGGGAGCTGTTTTTT. Full variable domain (missing parts from reference TRBV7-2 and TRBJ2-2): GAGVSQSPSNKVTEKGKDVELRCDPISGHTALYWYRQSLGQGLEFLIYFQGNSAPDKSGLPSDRFSAERTGGSVSTLTIQRTQQEDSAVYLCASSTTSGGVTGELFFGEGSRLTVL.

In its sample, this clone was seen a few times. This chain uses TRBV29-1 with TRBJ2-5, with 12 bases matching TRBD1. The DNA matches TRBJ2-7 better at its end, which makes the J call doubtful. Germline lookup yields CDR1 SQVTM and CDR2 ANQGSEA. The CDR3 extends over 14 amino acids. In DNA, the CDR3 is TGCAGCGTGGTGGGGACAGGGGGCATCTACGAGCAGTACTTC. This encodes CSVVGTGGIYEQYF.

The chain uses TRBV5-4 and TRBJ1-2; TRBD1 might be the D (6 bases). V lost 0 bases, J lost 3 bases, and 15 bases lay in between. CDR1 is SGHNT, CDR2 YYREEE, per germline (reference sequence). The CDR3 is 16 amino acids. CDR3 DNA: TGTGCCAGCAGCTTGGAAGGCGGACAGATCTACTATGGCTACACCTTC. Its translation: CASSLEGGQIYYGYTF. Drawing the rest from reference TRBV5-4 and TRBJ1-2, the complete variable domain is ETGVTQSPTHLIKTRGQQVTLRCSSQSGHNTVSWYQQALGQGPQFIFQYYREEENGRGNFPPRFSGLQFPNYSSELNVNALELDDSALYLCASSLEGGQIYYGYTFGSGTRLTVV.

The table lists this clone with a few counts. The chain employs TRBV28 and TRBJ1-5; 8 nucleotides line up with TRBD1. V lost 5 bases and J lost 4; bases outside the gene matches: 4. This CDR3 has 14 residues. Germline V lookup: CDR1 MDHEN, CDR2 SYDVKM. Here the CDR3 reads CASSPGTGNQPQHF. CDR3 sequence (DNA): TGTGCCAGCAGTCCCGGGACAGGAAATCAGCCCCAGCATTTT.

This chain connects TRBV6-1 to TRBJ1-4; the D gene is possibly TRBD1 (5 bases). Per germline, CDR1 MNHNS and CDR2 SASEGT. The CDR3 runs to 14 residues. The V end was cut by 6 bases, the J end by 4 bases, with 12 bases between. DNA of the CDR3: TGTGCCAGCAGGAGCGGGACGGATAATGAAAAACTGTTTTTT. It translates to CASRSGTDNEKLFF.

The gene calls are TRBV7-8 and TRBJ2-1, with 8 bases fitting TRBD2. Germline loops: CDR1 SGHVS, CDR2 FQNEAQ. The CDR3 sequence is 14 residues long. The ends lost 1 base at V and 6 bases at J; junction bases unmatched: 2. The CDR3 DNA reads TGTGCCAGCAGCTTAGGGACTAGCTCCAATGAGCAGTTCTTC. Protein sequence: CASSLGTSSNEQFF.

The chain's CDR3 is CATQRTGEWGTEAFF. CDR3 nucleotide sequence: TGTGCCACCCAGAGGACAGGGGAATGGGGCACTGAAGCTTTCTTT. The chain links TRBV19 to TRBJ1-1; 9 nucleotides align to TRBD1. The germline V gene encodes CDR1 LNHDA and CDR2 SQIVND (reference sequence). CDR3 length: 15 amino acids. With 10 bases clipped from V and 4 bases from J, the junction kept 13 bases outside the gene matches. Looking up the rest from reference TRBV19 and TRBJ1-1 gives the full variable domain: DGGITQSPKYLFRKEGQNVTLSCEQNLNHDAMYWYRQDPGQGLRLIYYSQIVNDFQKGDIAEGYSVSREKKESFPLTVTSAQKNPTAFYLCATQRTGEWGTEAFFGQGTRLTVV.

V usage is TRBV5-4 and J usage is TRBJ1-4, with 9 bases aligning to TRBD1. The J segment lost 7 bases and the V segment lost 0 bases, leaving 1 base of the junction unmatched. Germline V gene data show CDR1 as SGHNT and CDR2 as YYREEE (reference sequence). The CDR3 extends over 14 amino acids. CDR3 sequence reads: CASSLVGQGEKLFF. CDR3 DNA: TGTGCCAGCAGCTTGGTGGGACAGGGTGAAAAACTGTTTTTT.

This clone was seen once. J is TRBJ2-1 and V is TRBV2, with D tentatively TRBD2 (6 bases). The ends were cut back, 7 bases at V and 4 bases at J, with 14 bases in the middle. CDR1 and CDR2 from the germline V gene are SNHLY and FYNNEI. CDR3 length: 14 amino acids. CDR3 nucleotides: TGTGCCAGCACCGCACTAGCAGTTTACAATGAGCAGTTCTTC. It specifies CASTALAVYNEQFF.

V usage is TRBV11-2 and J usage is TRBJ1-1; 8 nucleotides align to TRBD1. CDR1 SGHAT and CDR2 FQNNGV come from the germline V gene. V trimming: 5 bases; J trimming: 0 bases; junction bases outside the gene matches: 11. The CDR3 runs to 17 residues. Here the CDR3 reads CASSHFPRQGMNTEAFF. DNA of the CDR3: TGTGCCAGCAGCCACTTTCCGCGACAGGGGATGAACACTGAAGCTTTCTTT.

This clone was recorded only once. The rearrangement joins TRBV6-5 to TRBJ1-1, with 11 bases matching TRBD1. CDR3 length: 16 amino acids. V dropped 0 bases and J dropped 3; count of bases not matched to a gene: 3. CDR1 and CDR2 from the germline V gene are MNHEY and SVGAGI. The CDR3 DNA reads as TGTGCCAGCAGTTACTCCCAGGACAGGGGGCACACTGAAGCTTTCTTT. Translated: CASSYSQDRGHTEAFF.

The V gene is TRBV5-8, the J gene TRBJ2-3, with TRBD2 matching 9 bases. J was trimmed by 4 bases and V by 1 base; bases with no gene match: 4. The germline V gene encodes CDR1 SGHTS and CDR2 YDEGEE. The CDR3 has 15 residues. The CDR3 DNA sequence: TGTGCCAGCAGCTTGCGGCGGGGGGGCCCAGATACGCAGTATTTT. It translates to CASSLRRGGPDTQYF.

The chain links TRBV28 to TRBJ2-1; 9 bases align to TRBD2. The CDR3 runs 15 residues. Germline CDR1 is MDHEN and CDR2 is SYDVKM. V shed 1 base and J 9 bases; nucleotides not matched to a gene: 7. The CDR3: CASSLLVAGEGEQFF. The CDR3 coding sequence is TGTGCCAGCAGTTTATTGGTAGCGGGAGAGGGTGAGCAGTTCTTC.

The chain uses TRBV10-3 and TRBJ2-7; 12 positions match TRBD2. The CDR3 length is 18 residues. Losses at the gene ends were 5 bases for V and 4 bases for J; bases not matched to a gene: 15. Germline CDR1 ENHRY, CDR2 SYGVKD. CDR3 loop: CAISRVGASGRAGYEQYF. The CDR3, as DNA: TGTGCCATCAGTAGGGTGGGGGCTAGCGGGAGGGCCGGATACGAGCAGTACTTC.

The gene calls are TRBV10-2 and TRBJ2-1; 8 bases map to TRBD2. V shed 6 bases and J 3 bases; nucleotides not matched to a gene: 4. The CDR3 sequence is 14 residues long. Germline V gene lookup returns CDR1 WSHSY and CDR2 SAAADI. The DNA of the CDR3 is TGCGCCAGCAGACAAGCGGGGGACTACAATGAGCAGTTCTTC. This sequence encodes CASRQAGDYNEQFF.